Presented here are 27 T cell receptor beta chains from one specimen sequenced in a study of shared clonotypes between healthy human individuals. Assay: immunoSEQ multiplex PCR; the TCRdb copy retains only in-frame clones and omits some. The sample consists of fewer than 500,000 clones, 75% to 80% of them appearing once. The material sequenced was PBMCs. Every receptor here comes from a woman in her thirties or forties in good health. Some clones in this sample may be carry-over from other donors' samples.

As DNA, the CDR3 is TGCGCCAGCAGCTTGAATCCGGCGGGAGAAAGGGAGACCCAGTACTTC. It encodes CASSLNPAGERETQYF. This chain links TRBV5-1 with TRBJ2-5; 7 nucleotides align to TRBD2. Germline trimming cut 1 base from V and 5 bases from J; bases unmatched to any gene: 11. CDR1 and CDR2 (germline): SGHRS, YFSETQ. The CDR3 contains 16 residues.

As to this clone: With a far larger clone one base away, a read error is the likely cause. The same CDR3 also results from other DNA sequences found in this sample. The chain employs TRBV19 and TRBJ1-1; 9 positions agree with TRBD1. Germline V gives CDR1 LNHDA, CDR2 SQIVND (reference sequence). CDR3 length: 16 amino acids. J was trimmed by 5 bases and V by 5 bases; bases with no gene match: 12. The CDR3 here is CASSPTDPGQGTEAFF. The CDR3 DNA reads TGTGCCAGTAGTCCCACGGACCCGGGACAGGGAACTGAAGCTTTCTTT.

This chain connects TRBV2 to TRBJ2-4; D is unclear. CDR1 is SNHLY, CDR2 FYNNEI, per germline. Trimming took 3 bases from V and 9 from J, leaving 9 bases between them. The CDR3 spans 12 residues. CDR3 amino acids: CASSERPGIQYF. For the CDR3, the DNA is TGTGCCAGCAGTGAGAGACCGGGCATTCAGTACTTC.

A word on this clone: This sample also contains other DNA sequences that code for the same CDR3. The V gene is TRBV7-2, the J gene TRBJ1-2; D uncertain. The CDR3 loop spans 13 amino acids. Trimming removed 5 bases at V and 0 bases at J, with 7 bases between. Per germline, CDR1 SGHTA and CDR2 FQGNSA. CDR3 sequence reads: CASSRDTNYGYTF. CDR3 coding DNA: TGTGCCAGCAGCCGAGACACTAACTATGGCTACACCTTC.

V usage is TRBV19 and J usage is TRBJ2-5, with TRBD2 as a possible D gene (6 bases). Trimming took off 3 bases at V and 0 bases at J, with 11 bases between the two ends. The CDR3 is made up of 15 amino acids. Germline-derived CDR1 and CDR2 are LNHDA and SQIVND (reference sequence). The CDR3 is CASSMLRGNQETQYF. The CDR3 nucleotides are TGTGCCAGTAGTATGCTCCGGGGGAACCAAGAGACCCAGTACTTC.

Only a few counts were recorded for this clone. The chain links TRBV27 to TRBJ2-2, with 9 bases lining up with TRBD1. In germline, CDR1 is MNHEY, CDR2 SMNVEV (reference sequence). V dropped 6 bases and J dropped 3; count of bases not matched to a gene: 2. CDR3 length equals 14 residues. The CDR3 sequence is CASRTGGDTGELFF. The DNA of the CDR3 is TGTGCCAGCAGGACAGGGGGGGACACCGGGGAGCTGTTTTTT.

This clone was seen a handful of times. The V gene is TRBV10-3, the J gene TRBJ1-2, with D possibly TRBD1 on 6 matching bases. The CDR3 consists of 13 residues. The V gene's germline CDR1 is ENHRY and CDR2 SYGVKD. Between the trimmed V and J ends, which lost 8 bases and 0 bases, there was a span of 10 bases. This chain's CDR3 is CAIGGAANYGYTF. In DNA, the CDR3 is TGTGCCATCGGGGGGGCAGCTAACTATGGCTACACCTTC.

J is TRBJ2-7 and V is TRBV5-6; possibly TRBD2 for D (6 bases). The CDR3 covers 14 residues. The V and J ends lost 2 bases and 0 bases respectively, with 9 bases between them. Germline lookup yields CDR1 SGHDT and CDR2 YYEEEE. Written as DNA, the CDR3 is TGTGCCAGCAGCTTCCGGGGAGGCTCCTACGAGCAGTACTTC. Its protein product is CASSFRGGSYEQYF.

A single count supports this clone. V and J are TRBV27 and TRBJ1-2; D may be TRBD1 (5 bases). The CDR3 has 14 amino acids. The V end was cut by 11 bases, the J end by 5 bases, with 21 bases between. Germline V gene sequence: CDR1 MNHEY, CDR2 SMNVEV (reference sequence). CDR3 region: CAVATRGGGYGYTF. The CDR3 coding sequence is TGTGCCGTTGCCACGCGGGGGGGTGGGTATGGCTACACCTTC.

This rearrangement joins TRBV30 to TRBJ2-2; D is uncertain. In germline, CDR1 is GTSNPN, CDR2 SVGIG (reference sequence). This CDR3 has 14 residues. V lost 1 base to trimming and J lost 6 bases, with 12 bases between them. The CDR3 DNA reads TGTGCCTGGAGTGGGGGTGGTCCCCCCGGGGAGCTGTTTTTT. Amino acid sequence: CAWSGGGPPGELFF. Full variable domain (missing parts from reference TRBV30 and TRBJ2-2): SQTIHQWPATLVQPVGSPLSLECTVEGTSNPNLYWYRQAAGRGLQLLFYSVGIGQISSEVPQNLSASRPQDRQFILSSKKLLLSDSGFYLCAWSGGGPPGELFFGEGSRLTVL.

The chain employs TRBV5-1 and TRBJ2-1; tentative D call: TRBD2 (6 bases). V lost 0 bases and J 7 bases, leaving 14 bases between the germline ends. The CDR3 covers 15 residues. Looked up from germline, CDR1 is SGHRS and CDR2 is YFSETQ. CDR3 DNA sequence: TGCGCCAGCAGCTTGGGTGGGAGGTTAGCAAATGAGCAGTTCTTC. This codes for CASSLGGRLANEQFF.

The CDR3: CASNLLENTEAFF. As DNA, the CDR3 is TGTGCCAGCAACCTACTGGAGAACACTGAAGCTTTCTTT. This chain uses TRBV2 with TRBJ1-1; D is unresolved. The CDR3 is made up of 13 amino acids. Trimming removed 7 bases from V and 1 base from J, with 10 bases in between. Germline CDR1 is SNHLY and CDR2 is FYNNEI.

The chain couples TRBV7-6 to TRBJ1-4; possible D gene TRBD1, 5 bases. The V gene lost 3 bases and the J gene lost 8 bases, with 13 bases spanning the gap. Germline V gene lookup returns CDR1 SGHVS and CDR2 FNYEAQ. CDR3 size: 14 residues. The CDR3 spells CASSLDWGNEKLFF. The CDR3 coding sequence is TGTGCCAGCAGCTTGGACTGGGGGAACGAAAAACTGTTTTTT.

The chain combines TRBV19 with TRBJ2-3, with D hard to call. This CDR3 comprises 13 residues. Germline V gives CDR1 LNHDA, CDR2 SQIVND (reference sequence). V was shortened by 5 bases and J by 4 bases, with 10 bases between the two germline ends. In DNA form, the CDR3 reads TGTGCCAGTAGTTCCCCCAGCTCAGATACGCAGTATTTT. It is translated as CASSSPSSDTQYF.

CDR3 coding DNA: TGTGCCAGCTCGCTACAGGGGGGGTATGGTGAAGCTTTCTTT. Residues: CASSLQGGYGEAFF. The chain recombines TRBV18 with TRBJ1-1; 8 bases agree with TRBD1. The CDR3 loop spans 14 amino acids. V gave up 6 bases and J gave up 7 bases; unmatched junction bases: 10. In germline, CDR1 is KGHSH, CDR2 LQKENI. The variable domain in full, with the rest retrieved from reference TRBV18 and TRBJ1-1, is NAGVMQNPRHLVRRRGQEARLRCSPMKGHSHVYWYRQLPEEGLKFMVYLQKENIIDESGMPKERFSAEFPKEGPSILRIQQVVRGDSAAYFCASSLQGGYGEAFFGQGTRLTVV.

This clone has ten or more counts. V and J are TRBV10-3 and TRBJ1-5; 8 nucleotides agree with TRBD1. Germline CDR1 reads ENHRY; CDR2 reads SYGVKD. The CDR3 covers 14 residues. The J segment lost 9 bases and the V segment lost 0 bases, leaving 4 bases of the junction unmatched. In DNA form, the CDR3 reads TGTGCCATCAGTGAGTCGGCAGGGGGCCGGCCCCAGCATTTT. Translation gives CAISESAGGRPQHF.

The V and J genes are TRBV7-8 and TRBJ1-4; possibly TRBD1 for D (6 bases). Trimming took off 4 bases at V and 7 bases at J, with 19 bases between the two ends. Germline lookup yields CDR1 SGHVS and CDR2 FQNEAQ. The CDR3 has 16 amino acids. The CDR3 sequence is CASSSFRPGAGEKLFF. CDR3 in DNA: TGTGCCAGCAGCTCCTTTAGGCCGGGGGCGGGTGAAAAACTGTTTTTT. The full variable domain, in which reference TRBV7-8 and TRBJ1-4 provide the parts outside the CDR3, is GAGVSQSPRYKVAKRGQDVALRCDPISGHVSLFWYQQALGQGPEFLTYFQNEAQLDKSGLPSDRFFAERPEGSVSTLKIQRTQQEDSAVYLCASSSFRPGAGEKLFFGSGTQLSVL.

The CDR3 DNA reads TGTGCCAGCAGACCAAGCGGGACAGGGGATTCTGAAGCTTTCTTT. This gives the protein CASRPSGTGDSEAFF. The chain couples TRBV7-3 to TRBJ1-1, with 10 bases matching TRBD1. The CDR3 covers 15 residues. Germline assignment: CDR1 SGHTA and CDR2 FQGTGA. The junction had 10 bases not matched to a gene; V was cut back by 6 bases and J by 6 bases.

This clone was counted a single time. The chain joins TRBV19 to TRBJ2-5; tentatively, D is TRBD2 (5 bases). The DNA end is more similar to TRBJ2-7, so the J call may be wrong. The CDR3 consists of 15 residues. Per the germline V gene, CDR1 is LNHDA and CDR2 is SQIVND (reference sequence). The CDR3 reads CASSLPLARRSEQYF. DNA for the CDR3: TGTGCCAGTAGTTTACCCCTAGCTCGGAGGAGCGAGCAGTACTTC.

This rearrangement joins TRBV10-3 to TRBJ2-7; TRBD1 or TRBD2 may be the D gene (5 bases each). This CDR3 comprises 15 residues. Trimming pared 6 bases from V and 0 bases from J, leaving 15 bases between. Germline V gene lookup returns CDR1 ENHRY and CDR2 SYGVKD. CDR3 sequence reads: CAIRPSGRASYEQYF. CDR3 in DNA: TGTGCCATCAGGCCCTCGGGACGGGCCTCCTACGAGCAGTACTTC.

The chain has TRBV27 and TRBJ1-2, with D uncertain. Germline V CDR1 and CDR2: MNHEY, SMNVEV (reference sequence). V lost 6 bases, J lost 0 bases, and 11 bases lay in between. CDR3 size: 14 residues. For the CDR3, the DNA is TGTGCCAGCAGCTTAAACGGGGCTAACTATGGCTACACCTTC. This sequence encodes CASSLNGANYGYTF.

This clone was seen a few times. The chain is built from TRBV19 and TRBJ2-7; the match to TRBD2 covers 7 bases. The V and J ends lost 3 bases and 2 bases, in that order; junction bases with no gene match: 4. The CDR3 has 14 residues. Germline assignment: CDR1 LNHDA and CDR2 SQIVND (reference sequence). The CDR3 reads CASSIGGGTYEQYF. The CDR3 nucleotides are TGTGCCAGTAGTATTGGGGGAGGGACCTACGAGCAGTACTTC.

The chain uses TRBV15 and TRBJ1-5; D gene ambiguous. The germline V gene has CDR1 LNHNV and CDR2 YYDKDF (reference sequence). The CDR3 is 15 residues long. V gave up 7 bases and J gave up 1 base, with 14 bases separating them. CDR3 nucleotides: TGTGCCACCACCACCGGTGCGGGGAGCAATCAGCCCCAGCATTTT. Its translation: CATTTGAGSNQPQHF.

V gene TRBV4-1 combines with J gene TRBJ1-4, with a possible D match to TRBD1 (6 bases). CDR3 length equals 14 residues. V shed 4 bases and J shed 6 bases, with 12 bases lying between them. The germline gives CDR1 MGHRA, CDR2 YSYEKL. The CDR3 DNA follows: TGCGCCAGCAGCCCCGGACAGAGATATGAAAAACTGTTTTTT. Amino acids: CASSPGQRYEKLFF.

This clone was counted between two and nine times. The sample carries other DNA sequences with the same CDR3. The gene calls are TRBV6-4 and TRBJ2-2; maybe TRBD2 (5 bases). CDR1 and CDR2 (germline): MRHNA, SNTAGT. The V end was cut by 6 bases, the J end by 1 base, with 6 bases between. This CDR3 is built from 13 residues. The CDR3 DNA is TGTGCCAGCAGCGAGGGGAACACCGGGGAGCTGTTTTTT. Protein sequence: CASSEGNTGELFF.

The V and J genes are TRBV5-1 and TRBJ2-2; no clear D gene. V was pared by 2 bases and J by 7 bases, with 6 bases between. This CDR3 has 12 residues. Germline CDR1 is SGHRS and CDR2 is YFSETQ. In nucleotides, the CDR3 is TGCGCCAGCAGCTTAGGGAACGGGGAGCTGTTTTTT. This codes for CASSLGNGELFF.

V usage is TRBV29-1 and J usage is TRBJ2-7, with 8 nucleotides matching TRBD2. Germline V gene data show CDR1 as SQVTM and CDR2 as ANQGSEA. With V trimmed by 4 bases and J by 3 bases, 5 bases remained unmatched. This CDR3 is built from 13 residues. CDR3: CSVVSSGLYEQYF. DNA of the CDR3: TGCAGCGTTGTTTCTAGCGGGCTCTACGAGCAGTACTTC.